Listed here is a single T cell receptor beta chain. The CDR3 is made up of 16 amino acids. The junction had 0 bases not matched to a gene; V was cut back by 4 bases and J by 0 bases. The germline CDR1 and CDR2 sequences are LNHDA and SQIVND (reference sequence). This specimen belongs to a study of blood T cell repertoires in COVID-19. Study as a whole: Both acute and convalescent COVID-19 samples were obtained from the United States, Italy and Spain. In each case, the material was cDNA or gDNA derived from T cells, B-cell-depleted T cells, or PBMCs.

Source study methods: Cell counts per sample came from amplifying reference gene primers. Method: immunoSEQ multiplex PCR; TCRdb's copy keeps in-frame clones and lacks some. V, J and clone size were drawn from that table, and D and trimming were deduced from the DNA. The sample holds some 25,000 clones, about 76% seen once. The receptor comes from a man in his 70s with acute or convalescent COVID-19. The sample was peripheral blood. This chain links TRBV19 with TRBJ2-1, with TRBD2 matching 13 bases. The CDR3 DNA is TGTGCCAGTAGTAGGACTAGCGGGAGCTCCTACAATGAGCAGTTCTTC. Translation: CASSRTSGSSYNEQFF. The variable domain in full, completed from reference TRBV19 and TRBJ2-1, reads DGGITQSPKYLFRKEGQNVTLSCEQNLNHDAMYWYRQDPGQGLRLIYYSQIVNDFQKGDIAEGYSVSREKKESFPLTVTSAQKNPTAFYLCASSRTSGSSYNEQFFGPGTRLTVL.